These 5 T cell receptor beta chains came from one sample sequenced in a study of blood T cell repertoires in COVID-19. Produced via immunoSEQ multiplex PCR; TCRdb's table is partial and in-frame only. Among about 240,000 clones listed, approximately 80% were seen once. What was sequenced was peripheral blood. The receptors stem from a woman older than 75 with acute or convalescent COVID-19.

This chain connects TRBV29-1 to TRBJ2-3; unclear D gene. V lost 2 bases to trimming and J lost 2 bases, with 11 bases between them. The CDR3 contains 14 residues. Germline V gives CDR1 SQVTM, CDR2 ANQGSEA. The CDR3 nucleotides are TGCAGCGTTGAATTTGGCAGGTACACAGATACGCAGTATTTT. Amino acid sequence: CSVEFGRYTDTQYF.

V and J are TRBV5-1 and TRBJ1-6, with TRBD1 identical over 10 bases. The trim removed 4 bases at V and 13 bases at J, leaving 8 bases unmatched. The CDR3 loop spans 14 amino acids. The germline gives CDR1 SGHRS, CDR2 YFSETQ. The CDR3 spells CASSRGTGDPPLHF. In DNA, the CDR3 is TGCGCCAGCAGCCGGGGGACAGGGGACCCTCCCCTCCACTTT.

This chain links TRBV11-2 with TRBJ1-1; the match to TRBD1 covers 8 bases. The CDR3 covers 14 residues. J lost 1 base, V lost 5 bases, and 3 bases had no gene match. The V gene's germline CDR1 is SGHAT and CDR2 FQNNGV. CDR3 sequence: CASSPDRGNTEAFF. The CDR3 coding sequence is TGTGCCAGCAGCCCTGACAGGGGGAACACTGAAGCTTTCTTT.

This clone was found once. The rearrangement links TRBV7-2 to TRBJ1-1; 11 nucleotides agree with TRBD1. V was clipped by 3 bases and J by 10 bases; unmatched bases: 1. Germline V gene sequence: CDR1 SGHTA, CDR2 FQGNSA. The CDR3 runs to 12 residues. The CDR3 here is CASSLDRGPAFF. In DNA form, the CDR3 reads TGTGCCAGCAGCTTGGACAGGGGGCCAGCTTTCTTT.

This chain uses TRBV18 with TRBJ1-6, with D possibly being TRBD1 (6 bases). Trimming pared 2 bases from V and 0 bases from J, leaving 14 bases between. This CDR3 region has 18 residues. Germline values: CDR1 KGHSH, CDR2 LQKENI. DNA for the CDR3: TGTGCCAGCTCACCAACAAAGGACAGAAGCTCCTATAATTCACCCCTCCACTTT. Its protein product is CASSPTKDRSSYNSPLHF.